This TCR beta chain was sequenced during a study of blood T cell repertoires in COVID-19. As for the study in general: Sample material is recorded as cDNA or gDNA derived from T cells, B-cell-depleted T cells, or PBMCs.

In the original analysis: Reference gene primer amplification in the assay estimated nucleated cell counts. Generated by immunoSEQ multiplex PCR, the TCRdb table keeps only in-frame clones and is missing some. V and J calls and clone size are given by that table; D and trimming were obtained from the DNA. The sample records 150,000 to 200,000 clones, 88% being singletons. This TCR derives from a man between 60 and 70 years old with acute or convalescent COVID-19. The sequencing input was peripheral blood.

CDR3 in DNA: TGTGCCAGCAGTGATCTTACCGGGATTAATCAGCCCCAGCATTTT. Translating gives CASSDLTGINQPQHF. The genes are TRBV6-1 and TRBJ1-5; D uncertain. The CDR3 is 15 residues long. Trimming cost V 3 bases and J 4 bases, with 13 bases left between them. The V gene's germline CDR1 is MNHNS and CDR2 SASEGT.